This T cell receptor (beta chain) stems from a study of cytomegalovirus exposure and HLA in healthy donors (dated by TCRdb to about 2017). At the level of the whole study: An earlier analysis of some 550 of the donors reported more than 250 Gb of sequence data and approximately 110 million unique TCR beta sequences from about 180 million T cells. An early release covering roughly 640 HLA-typed donors comprised about 300 gigabases of sequencing data and around 80 million unique TCR sequences. Of the roughly 400 genotyped donors, approximately 81% were placed in the genetic ancestry cluster associated with self-reported Caucasian donors. The study aimed to test whether signatures of past pathogen exposure could be identified by cataloging public T cell receptors. The T cell repertoires of several hundred subjects were profiled by immunosequencing and related to cytomegalovirus serostatus. In addition to the first cohort of approximately 670 subjects, a separate validation cohort of 120 different subjects was used. The study combined high-throughput TCR immunosequencing, statistical association of individual TCRs with disease status, and machine learning to predict cytomegalovirus infection status. A later analysis re-examined previously published TCR beta repertoires from just over 650 donors and added high-resolution HLA genotyping to investigate patterns of TCR occurrence. Rather than drawing on any new phenotypic data, the later analysis identified candidate immune exposures from TCR beta sequences and the way those sequences occurred across donors. To decide whether each TCR beta V gene segment behaved as functional or pseudogenic, an earlier analysis of fewer than 750 of the donors relied on high-throughput TCR beta sequencing. Donor age, sex, ethnicity and CMV serostatus were compiled alongside the repertoire data. Genome-wide SNP genotypes for about 55% of the roughly 670 donors were used in a later genetic analysis, which treated that subset as a discovery cohort. Every repertoire in the discovery cohort had been generated on one and the same sequencing platform. Both class I and class II loci were covered by HLA typing, at four-digit resolution. The number of donors typed differed by locus, with about 629-640 for A, B, C, DRB1 and DQB1, more than 500 for DQA1, some 570 for DPA1, and approximately 470 for DPB1. A few DR-DQ haplotypes were treated as single units for association and clustering because of strong linkage in the cohort. Across about 370 genotyped donors of the cohort, an average of roughly 250,000 unique TCR beta nucleotide sequences per donor were sequenced, and roughly 20% of those sequences were non-productive.

The library was generated by the immunoSEQ multiplex PCR assay. A mixture of 60 forward primers for TCR Vbeta segments and 13 reverse primers for TCR Jbeta segments was used in the multiplex PCR. The CDR3 region of rearranged TCR beta genes was amplified from genomic DNA by a multiplex PCR assay. Amplified TCR beta libraries were sequenced as 87-base-pair reads on the Illumina HiSeq System. Regarding the original processing steps: Across the 670 or so repertoires, a later analysis counted about 81 million unique TCR beta chains, roughly 11 million of which were shared by at least two donors. A nearest-neighbor algorithm error-corrected the raw reads and collapsed the reads into unique sequences, merging closely related sequences to remove PCR and sequencing errors. Alignment of CDR3 sequences to IMGT reference sequences was used to assign V, D and J gene segments. For a sequence to be retained, a match of at least six nucleotides to both a V gene segment and a J gene segment was required. Rearrangements were classified as productive when the CDR3 lacked stop codons and remained in frame with V and J, and all other rearrangements were classified as non-productive. Following IMGT convention, CDR3 was defined as the stretch from the second conserved V-encoded cysteine to the conserved J-encoded phenylalanine. In an earlier analysis of some 550 of the donors, sequences lacking an unambiguous match to a single V gene segment were excluded. In an earlier analysis of several hundred of the donors, V segments were called functional above 56.7% productive rearrangements and were called segregating when the between-donor standard deviation exceeded 5%. A statistical classification framework was built to diagnose cytomegalovirus status from the catalog of TCR beta chain sequences. In a later analysis, V and J genes were assigned by comparing TCR nucleotide sequences against IMGT/GENE-DB human TR gene sequences. In a later analysis, CDR3 sequences and most-parsimonious VDJ recombination scenarios were assigned using the TCRdist pipeline. A later analysis defined each TCR beta chain by its CDR3 amino acid sequence plus V-gene family, and excluded reads lacking a unique V-gene family. In a later analysis, nearly 600 highly shared, low-generation-probability nucleotide sequences were removed to address suspected cross-contamination and a sequencing artifact. For each public chain, a later analysis derived a clonal expansion index from normalized ranks of inferred template counts within each repertoire. A later analysis computed generation probabilities with a VDJ recombination model fitted to out-of-frame rearrangements, and checked the results against IGoR. A later analysis scored TCR-TCR, TCR-HLA and TCR-CMV co-occurrence with hypergeometric tests, applying a repertoire-size bias correction to TCR pairs. To estimate false discovery rates, a later analysis permuted the HLA or CMV assignments 20 times. In a later analysis, co-occurring TCRs were grouped with DBSCAN, and TCRdist sequence similarity was added when clustering was performed within HLA-allele-positive subsets. Repertoires with fewer than 30,000 or more than 120,000 public chains were left out of co-occurrence clustering, as were five repertoires with anomalous nucleotide sharing. TCRdb mirrors the immuneACCESS table, restricted to in-frame sequences. Some clones are absent from its copies; in checked studies, under half trace to an unresolved V gene, and the reason for the others is unknown. That table gives V, J and clone size, and the DNA gave D and trimming. This sample lists more than 85,000 clones; around 74% were detected once. The ten biggest clones cover about 9.5% of the sample.

Here is what the overall study found, with its caveats: The sequencing pipeline was judged likely to have produced a cluster of highly shared sequence variants as a technical artifact. A later genetic analysis reported fewer N-insertions in productive TCRs among donors in an Asian-associated ancestry cluster than the roughly 700-donor mean. Across donors, most TCR sequences were observed very rarely, whereas some public TCRs were present in many individuals. A later analysis associated 16,951 TCR beta sequences with specific HLA alleles at a false discovery rate of 0.05. The authors suggested that the approach could potentially be extended to other disease states and immunological phenotypes. The cohort was sequenced for TCR beta chains only, and without alpha or paired-chain data the features that could be detected were limited. A few of the identified cytomegalovirus-associated TCR beta chains were confirmed in vitro to be specific for cytomegalovirus antigens. A further reported finding was that TCR beta sequences accurately predicted the HLA-A and HLA-B alleles for most subjects in the first cohort. CMV serostatus was the only immune exposure information available for the cohort. In a later analysis, HLA-associated TCR beta chains were found to be more clonally expanded and to have lower generation probabilities than equally common non-associated chains. A later analysis reported that several top co-occurrence clusters appeared linked to parvovirus B19, influenza, CMV and Epstein-Barr virus. Assigning TCR associations to individual alleles was difficult when HLA alleles, especially DR and DQ, strongly co-occurred. A later analysis found that TCR association rates varied across HLA loci, with DRB1 alleles showing the most associated TCRs and HLA-C alleles the fewest. The study gave a list of under 200 TCR beta chains associated with cytomegalovirus. In an earlier analysis of about 550 of the donors, most TCR beta V segments were observed in productive rearrangements about 90% or about 30% of the time, broadly matching IMGT annotations. Approximately 18 rarely observed V segments, including chromosome 9 orphons, were excluded from the earlier analysis of 550 to 700 of the donors because counts were too low. Cytomegalovirus status was reported to be diagnosed by the classifier with high specificity and sensitivity in both the original and validation cohorts. V-gene and J-gene trimming of TCR beta chains was associated with a missense DCLRE1C variant in a later genetic analysis, and the association was replicated in an independent cohort. Linkage disequilibrium might explain the correlated functional status among segregating V segments, but an unknown experimental factor could not be excluded. According to a later analysis, most CMV-associated TCR beta chains appeared to be HLA-restricted, and the HLA associations seemed to be driven largely by CMV exposure. HLA typing was unavailable for some donors at each locus, so association tests used only the typed subset. Because the 87-base-pair reads could not distinguish some IMGT-functional V segments, including TRBV6-2 and TRBV6-3, those segments were excluded. Sequencing depth was assumed to be roughly uniform across donors in the presence/absence analyses, though that assumption may not hold.

Turning to this clone: The antigen this receptor binds is unknown. No much larger clone exists at a distance of one base, and base qualities are not known.

CDR3 length: 13 amino acids, cysteine to phenylalanine. The only DNA kept is the CDR3, 39 bases in frame from the first base. V loses 4 bases of germline sequence and J loses 8 bases, and the interval between the two ends is 12 bases. The CDR1 and CDR2 encoded by the germline V gene are SGDLS and YYNGEE. The cohort consisted of 600 to 700 healthy bone marrow donors. At the time of sampling, all cohort members were nominally healthy, though unrecorded immune exposures were likely present. The donor tested CMV seropositive, placing the donor among the roughly 270 seropositive members of the cohort. Every donor gave a peripheral blood sample, and the peripheral blood mononuclear cells from that sample were used for TCR beta sequencing. The Qiagen DNeasy Blood Extraction Kit was used to extract genomic DNA from the blood cell samples.

Source material: PBMCs. The chain couples TRBV9 to TRBJ1-4; the D gene is not confidently resolved. The clonotype originates from a man aged 25 to 40 in good health and CMV-seropositive. The CDR3 region has the sequence CASSPRVGEKLFF. The DNA sequence is TGTGCCAGCAGCCCACGGGTCGGGGAAAAACTGTTTTTT.